Reported below is one T cell receptor beta chain. Blood CD8+ and CD4+ T cells underwent high-throughput TCR beta sequencing. The record originates from a study of CD8 T cells in Susac syndrome. RNA in amounts of roughly 0.5 to 1 ug was reverse transcribed with random hexamers. Multiplex immunoSEQ PCR targeted 54 Vbeta and 13 Jbeta TCR beta segments. One entry per CDR3 protein, called by TCRdb with MiXCR from the immunoSEQ multiplex PCR reads. The sample shows 180,000 or so distinct CDR3 sequences, about 95% of them seen only once. The sequenced material came from CD4+ T cells from PBMCs. The clonotype comes from a human donor in good health.

This CDR3 is CASSQESSYNEQFF. DNA for the CDR3: TGCGCCAGCAGCCAAGAAAGCTCCTACAATGAGCAGTTCTTC. This chain links TRBV4-3 with TRBJ2-1; D uncertain. Trimming took off 0 bases at V and 0 bases at J, with 3 bases between the two ends. The germline gives CDR1 LGHNA, CDR2 YSLEER. The CDR3 has 14 amino acids.